One and the same sample provided the 27 T cell receptor beta chains below, sequenced in a study of shared clonotypes between healthy human individuals. TCRdb keeps only in-frame clones here, not all; method: immunoSEQ multiplex PCR. The table shows under 2.5 million clones, with about nine tenths occurring only once. Sequenced: naive CD4+ T cells from PBMCs. Documented subset: CD45RA+ positively selected. These receptors were collected from a man between 18 and 29 years old in good health. Some clones in this sample may be carry-over from other donors' samples.

This sequence joins TRBV5-1 and TRBJ2-5; 8 bases match TRBD2. Trimming at V came to 2 bases and at J to 0 bases, leaving 6 bases not matched to a gene. There are 16 residues in the CDR3. CDR1 is SGHRS, CDR2 YFSETQ, per germline. The CDR3, as DNA: TGCGCCAGCAGCTTTTCTCCAGCGGGAGACCAAGAGACCCAGTACTTC. It specifies CASSFSPAGDQETQYF.

This chain uses TRBV27 with TRBJ2-7; 9 bases fit TRBD1. Germline V gene sequence: CDR1 MNHEY, CDR2 SMNVEV (reference sequence). The junction had 13 bases not matched to a gene; V was cut back by 7 bases and J by 12 bases. This CDR3 region has 13 residues. CDR3 DNA sequence: TGTGCCAGCAACACCGACAGGGGGGGCCGCATGTACTTC. It yields the protein CASNTDRGGRMYF.

Notes on this clone: The same CDR3 also results from other DNA sequences found in this sample. V usage is TRBV29-1 and J usage is TRBJ1-5, with a possible D match to TRBD1 (6 bases). Trimming left V 4 bases short and J 7 bases short, with 11 bases between. The V gene's germline CDR1 is SQVTM and CDR2 ANQGSEA. The CDR3 runs 12 residues. The CDR3 nucleotides read TGCAGCGTTGGAGGGGGTGGCCAGCCCCAGCATTTT. Translation: CSVGGGGQPQHF.

The chain has TRBV5-1 and TRBJ1-3; 7 nucleotides line up with TRBD1. The V gene end was trimmed by 4 bases and the J gene end by 0 bases; junction bases not matched to a gene: 4. CDR3 length: 15 residues. The germline V gene encodes CDR1 SGHRS and CDR2 YFSETQ. The CDR3 spells CASSAGQSSGNTIYF. In nucleotides, the CDR3 is TGCGCCAGCAGCGCGGGACAGAGCTCTGGAAACACCATATATTTT.

V and J are TRBV5-4 and TRBJ1-6; 7 bases fit TRBD1. The CDR3 contains 14 residues. Germline loops: CDR1 SGHNT, CDR2 YYREEE (reference sequence). Trimming took 1 base from V and 7 from J; bases not matched to a gene: 2. This chain's CDR3 is CASSLTTGNSPLHF. CDR3 bases: TGTGCCAGCAGCTTGACGACAGGGAATTCACCCCTCCACTTT.

The chain recombines TRBV6-1 with TRBJ1-3; D may be TRBD1 (5 bases). The CDR3 length is 15 residues. V was clipped by 2 bases and J by 2 bases, with 10 bases between them. Germline V gene sequence: CDR1 MNHNS, CDR2 SASEGT. The CDR3 region has the DNA TGTGCCAGCAGTGAAACGGCCAGGGCTGGAAACACCATATATTTT. Amino acid sequence: CASSETARAGNTIYF.

The chain carries TRBV11-1 and TRBJ2-1, with 9 bases matching TRBD2. This CDR3 is built from 14 residues. J was trimmed by 8 bases and V by 3 bases; bases with no gene match: 5. Germline V gene data show CDR1 as SGHAT and CDR2 as FQDESV (reference sequence). DNA for the CDR3: TGTGCCAGCAGCTTGAGACTAGCGGACTATGAGCAGTTCTTC. Amino acid sequence: CASSLRLADYEQFF. The full variable domain, in which reference TRBV11-1 and TRBJ2-1 provide the parts outside the CDR3, is EAEVAQSPRYKITEKSQAVAFWCDPISGHATLYWYRQILGQGPELLVQFQDESVVDDSQLPKDRFSAERLKGVDSTLKIQPAELGDSAMYLCASSLRLADYEQFFGPGTRLTVL.

The V gene is TRBV7-2, the J gene TRBJ2-7, with TRBD1 as a possible D gene (5 bases). In germline, CDR1 is SGHTA, CDR2 FQGNSA. Between the trimmed V and J ends, which lost 5 bases and 1 base, there was a span of 9 bases. There are 13 residues in the CDR3. The DNA for the CDR3 is TGTGCCAGCAGCACCCGACAGTCCTACGAGCAGTACTTC. It specifies CASSTRQSYEQYF.

Turning to this clone: At the DNA level, this CDR3 is encoded by other sequences in the same sample as well. The V call is TRBV5-1, the J call TRBJ1-4, with D tentatively TRBD1 (6 bases). The V and J ends lost 0 bases and 8 bases respectively, with 11 bases between them. CDR3 size: 14 residues. The germline V gene encodes CDR1 SGHRS and CDR2 YFSETQ. The CDR3: CASSLAGVGEKLFF. The CDR3 DNA follows: TGCGCCAGCAGCTTGGCAGGGGTTGGGGAAAAACTGTTTTTT. Full variable domain (rest looked up from reference TRBV5-1 and TRBJ1-4): KAGVTQTPRYLIKTRGQQVTLSCSPISGHRSVSWYQQTPGQGLQFLFEYFSETQRNKGNFPGRFSGRQFSNSRSEMNVSTLELGDSALYLCASSLAGVGEKLFFGSGTQLSVL.

The V and J genes are TRBV7-2 and TRBJ2-7; D uncertain. Germline V gives CDR1 SGHTA, CDR2 FQGNSA. Trimming removed 2 bases from V and 0 bases from J, with 8 bases in between. The CDR3 is made up of 14 amino acids. The CDR3 reads CASSLSRASYEQYF. DNA of the CDR3: TGTGCCAGCAGCTTATCACGAGCCTCCTACGAGCAGTACTTC.

The chain uses TRBV15 and TRBJ2-7; D is unresolved. Germline V gives CDR1 LNHNV, CDR2 YYDKDF (reference sequence). Deletions cut 0 bases from V and 0 bases from J, with 12 bases between. The CDR3 is made up of 16 amino acids. In DNA form, the CDR3 reads TGTGCCACCAGCAGAGATGGGTCTAGGAGCTCCTACGAGCAGTACTTC. Translation: CATSRDGSRSSYEQYF.

This clone was recorded only once. The chain has TRBV5-5 and TRBJ1-2; maybe TRBD1 (6 bases). Trimming stripped 1 base from V and 5 bases from J, with 9 bases between. Germline assignment: CDR1 SGHKS and CDR2 YYEKEE (reference sequence). The CDR3 is 13 residues long. The CDR3 nucleotides are TGTGCCAGCAGCTTGACAGGGAAGTATGGCTACACCTTC. Translation: CASSLTGKYGYTF.

This clone was recorded a few times. The rearrangement uses TRBV29-1 and TRBJ1-1; D is undetermined. Trimming cost V 0 bases and J 4 bases, with 12 bases left between them. The germline V gene encodes CDR1 SQVTM and CDR2 ANQGSEA. The CDR3 runs 14 residues. The CDR3 loop reads CSVEDYIGATEAFF. Here the CDR3 DNA reads TGCAGCGTTGAAGATTACATAGGTGCCACTGAAGCTTTCTTT.

The chain joins TRBV12-5 to TRBJ1-2; D gene unclear. With 8 bases removed from V and 2 bases from J, the gap between germline ends came to 12 bases. The CDR3 sequence is 13 residues long. In germline, CDR1 is LGHNT, CDR2 FRNRAP. CDR3 amino acids: CASSISENYGYTF. The CDR3 DNA is TGTGCTAGTTCAATTTCGGAGAACTATGGCTACACCTTC.

Comments on this clone: Within the sample, other DNA sequences also encode this same CDR3. This sequence joins TRBV9 and TRBJ1-3, with unresolved D. This CDR3 has 14 residues. V dropped 0 bases and J dropped 0 bases, with 4 bases sitting between them. Germline CDR1 SGDLS, CDR2 YYNGEE. CDR3 sequence reads: CASSVEFSGNTIYF. The CDR3 coding sequence is TGTGCCAGCAGCGTAGAATTCTCTGGAAACACCATATATTTT.

The chain carries TRBV7-3 and TRBJ1-1; D is undetermined. The CDR3 is 15 residues long. V was pared by 4 bases and J by 4 bases, with 16 bases between. Germline-derived CDR1 and CDR2 are SGHTA and FQGTGA. The chain's CDR3 is CASSSSPFGGTEAFF. CDR3 DNA sequence: TGTGCCAGCAGCTCCTCTCCCTTCGGTGGCACTGAAGCTTTCTTT.

The genes are TRBV19 and TRBJ2-7; D is uncertain. Trimming shortened V by 5 bases and J by 0 bases, and 14 bases separated the two germline ends. In germline, CDR1 is LNHDA, CDR2 SQIVND (reference sequence). The CDR3 is 15 amino acids. Written as DNA, the CDR3 is TGTGCCAGTAGTCTCACCGGCACTAACTCCTACGAGCAGTACTTC. Translated: CASSLTGTNSYEQYF.

The V and J genes are TRBV5-1 and TRBJ2-2, with 10 bases identical to TRBD1. Trimming removed 6 bases from V and 7 bases from J; junction bases left unmatched: 9. This CDR3 is built from 15 residues. Germline V gene sequence: CDR1 SGHRS, CDR2 YFSETQ. CDR3 sequence: CASTDLTGGGGELFF. CDR3 in DNA: TGCGCCAGCACCGACTTGACAGGGGGCGGCGGGGAGCTGTTTTTT.

This clone was observed once. The gene calls are TRBV7-8 and TRBJ2-2; D is undetermined. Per germline, CDR1 SGHVS and CDR2 FQNEAQ. With 1 base removed from V and 10 bases from J, the gap between germline ends came to 16 bases. The CDR3 spans 15 residues. The CDR3 region is CASSLGARQPKELFF. Here the CDR3 DNA reads TGTGCCAGCAGCTTAGGGGCGCGCCAACCTAAGGAGCTGTTTTTT.

V usage is TRBV9 and J usage is TRBJ2-7; 9 bases match TRBD2. In germline, CDR1 is SGDLS, CDR2 YYNGEE. V shed 2 bases and J 4 bases; nucleotides not matched to a gene: 7. The CDR3 covers 15 residues. The CDR3 loop is CASSVASGNVYEQYF. Here the CDR3 DNA reads TGTGCCAGCAGCGTTGCTAGCGGGAACGTATACGAGCAGTACTTC.

The gene calls are TRBV28 and TRBJ2-7, with a tentative D call TRBD2 (5 bases). The germline V gene encodes CDR1 MDHEN and CDR2 SYDVKM. This CDR3 region has 10 residues. Trimming stripped 6 bases from V and 6 bases from J, with 6 bases between. CDR3 amino acids: CASSAGEQYF. DNA of the CDR3: TGTGCCAGCAGCGCGGGCGAGCAGTACTTC.

The chain employs TRBV7-8 and TRBJ2-3; D remains ambiguous. Trimming shortened V by 2 bases and J by 2 bases, and 11 bases separated the two germline ends. CDR3 length: 15 amino acids. Germline V gene sequence: CDR1 SGHVS, CDR2 FQNEAQ. CDR3 residues: CASSLRLGTTDTQYF. Written as DNA, the CDR3 is TGTGCCAGCAGCTTACGACTGGGAACCACAGATACGCAGTATTTT. The full variable domain, in which reference TRBV7-8 and TRBJ2-3 provide the parts outside the CDR3, is GAGVSQSPRYKVAKRGQDVALRCDPISGHVSLFWYQQALGQGPEFLTYFQNEAQLDKSGLPSDRFFAERPEGSVSTLKIQRTQQEDSAVYLCASSLRLGTTDTQYFGPGTRLTVL.

Comments on this clone: At one boundary the junction diverges from the germline segment, which might be a read error. CDR3 protein: CSVETRGDYEQCF. DNA for the CDR3: TGCAGCGTTGAGACCAGGGGGGATTACGAGCAGTGCTTC. The V call is TRBV29-1, the J call TRBJ2-7; D perhaps matches TRBD1 (7 bases). The V gene's germline CDR1 is SQVTM and CDR2 ANQGSEA. This CDR3 is 13 amino acids long.

The J gene is TRBJ2-1, the V gene TRBV4-1; either TRBD1 or TRBD2 may supply D (5 bases each). The CDR3 loop spans 20 amino acids. The V end was cut by 1 base, the J end by 3 bases, with 25 bases between. The germline CDR1 and CDR2 sequences are MGHRA and YSYEKL. Here the CDR3 reads CASSQGTLRGPRGNYNEQFF. In DNA form, the CDR3 reads TGCGCCAGCAGCCAAGGGACCCTCCGGGGACCGAGAGGAAACTACAATGAGCAGTTCTTC.

This clone was detected once. This chain joins TRBV7-2 and TRBJ1-1, with no clear D. The CDR3 sequence is 16 residues long. The germline V and J ends were trimmed by 5 bases and 8 bases, with 24 bases remaining between them. Germline V CDR1 and CDR2: SGHTA, FQGNSA. The CDR3 loop is CASSPNLRAEFTEAFF. The DNA for the CDR3 is TGTGCCAGCAGCCCAAACCTGAGGGCAGAATTTACAGAAGCTTTCTTT. The full variable domain, its missing parts supplied by reference TRBV7-2 and TRBJ1-1, is GAGVSQSPSNKVTEKGKDVELRCDPISGHTALYWYRQSLGQGLEFLIYFQGNSAPDKSGLPSDRFSAERTGGSVSTLTIQRTQQEDSAVYLCASSPNLRAEFTEAFFGQGTRLTVV.

The chain has TRBV27 and TRBJ2-1; 8 positions match TRBD2. J lost 4 bases, V lost 4 bases, and 9 bases had no gene match. The CDR3 extends over 16 amino acids. Germline CDR1 is MNHEY and CDR2 is SMNVEV (reference sequence). The chain's CDR3 is CASSSLASGSYNEQFF. CDR3 sequence (DNA): TGTGCCAGCAGTTCCCTCGCTAGCGGGTCTTACAATGAGCAGTTCTTC.

The gene calls are TRBV28 and TRBJ2-1; D gene unclear. Trimming cost V 8 bases and J 4 bases, with 9 bases left between them. Germline CDR1 reads MDHEN; CDR2 reads SYDVKM. CDR3 length: 12 residues. The DNA for the CDR3 is TGTGCCAGCGGGCGGCCGTACAATGAGCAGTTCTTC. Its translation: CASGRPYNEQFF. The complete variable domain, with remaining parts taken from reference TRBV28 and TRBJ2-1, reads DVKVTQSSRYLVKRTGEKVFLECVQDMDHENMFWYRQDPGLGLRLIYFSYDVKMKEKGDIPEGYSVSREKKERFSLILESASTNQTSMYLCASGRPYNEQFFGPGTRLTVL.